This is a list of T cell receptor beta chains from one sample in a study of shared clonotypes between healthy human individuals. Generated by immunoSEQ multiplex PCR, the TCRdb table keeps only in-frame clones and is missing some. Counted here are 1.5 million to 2.5 million clones, about 95% occurring once; the ten biggest clones make up more than 0.9%. The sequenced sample consisted of naive CD8+ T cells sorted from blood. Receptor source: a man younger than 35 in good health. The CDR3 runs from the conserved cysteine through the conserved F or W. D genes are given only for firm matches.

j_call d_call v_call cdr3_aa
TRBJ1-5 - TRBV7-8 CASSLGGGGSNQPQHF
TRBJ2-7 TRBD1 TRBV7-9 CASSGSFRDRDLGEQYF
TRBJ1-1 - TRBV9 CASSPMNTEAFF
TRBJ1-2 TRBD1 TRBV28 CASRETGGNYGYTF
TRBJ2-5 - TRBV5-1 CASSVAPAVAQETQYF
TRBJ2-7 TRBD2 TRBV13 CASSSTSGRLINSYEQYF
TRBJ1-2 TRBD1 TRBV27 CASSSTGAGGYTF
TRBJ2-7 - TRBV5-4 CASSFADVTGLPGQYF
TRBJ2-7 - TRBV11-2 CASSSEVEQYF
TRBJ1-2 - TRBV4-1 CASSPPGLRGSNYGYTF
TRBJ1-1 - TRBV5-6 CASSLAWTEAFF
TRBJ2-2 TRBD2 TRBV9 CASSVKREYGELFF
TRBJ1-1 - TRBV27 CASSLQVNTEAFF
TRBJ2-2 TRBD2 TRBV6-1 CASTGGITGELFF
TRBJ2-7 - TRBV19 CARGSFYEQYF
TRBJ1-1 TRBD1 TRBV2 CASRGTGTKTTEAFF
TRBJ2-7 TRBD2 TRBV2 CASSLIPQREGPHEQYF
TRBJ2-3 TRBD2 TRBV9 CASSDLADTDTQYF
TRBJ1-6 TRBD1 TRBV11-2 CASSPRGTGVQSPLHF
TRBJ2-3 TRBD2 TRBV28 CASSLYGTSSDTQYF
TRBJ2-2 - TRBV27 CASSLGEELFF
TRBJ2-1 TRBD2 TRBV27 CASSLGLADYNEQFF
TRBJ1-4 - TRBV6-5 CASSYSISEKLFF
TRBJ1-1 - TRBV21-1 CASSKTGIEAFF
TRBJ2-2 TRBD2 TRBV27 CASSSPAGANTGELFF
TRBJ1-2 - TRBV11-2 CASSAGRAGGYTF
TRBJ1-5 - TRBV12-5 CASGLVWLGDSNSNQPQHF
TRBJ2-1 TRBD2 TRBV7-9 CASSLVGLAGDNEQFF
TRBJ2-1 TRBD2 TRBV28 CASSPRGAYNEQFF
TRBJ2-1 - TRBV27 CASSFGGNEQFF
TRBJ2-1 - TRBV2 CASSLSSDEQFF
TRBJ2-1 - TRBV18 CASSPEEGELVYEQFF
TRBJ2-3 - TRBV30 CAWSVIPGTTDTQYF
TRBJ2-5 - TRBV28 CASSLGGSETQYF
TRBJ2-3 TRBD2 TRBV30 CAWSPGVAGYTDTQYF
TRBJ2-4 TRBD2 TRBV7-9 CASSPLAGLAKNIQYF
TRBJ1-1 - TRBV5-4 CASSWGGPNTEAFF
TRBJ2-1 TRBD2 TRBV11-2 CASDWTSGGIYNEQFF
TRBJ2-7 TRBD2 TRBV27 CASSLSSGSITYEQYF
TRBJ2-5 TRBD2 TRBV5-1 CASSPRTSGGTQETQYF
TRBJ1-4 - TRBV5-1 CASSPQTGRSPEKLFF
TRBJ2-6 - TRBV28 CATRTPSGANVLTF
TRBJ2-1 - TRBV27 CASSHRNPYNEQFF
TRBJ1-1 - TRBV27 CASSLLSMNTEAFF
TRBJ2-1 TRBD2 TRBV27 CASSAGAGGSYNEQFF
TRBJ1-1 - TRBV10-3 CAVGGPHDANTEAFF
TRBJ1-5 - TRBV6-1 CASTYTREVQPQHF